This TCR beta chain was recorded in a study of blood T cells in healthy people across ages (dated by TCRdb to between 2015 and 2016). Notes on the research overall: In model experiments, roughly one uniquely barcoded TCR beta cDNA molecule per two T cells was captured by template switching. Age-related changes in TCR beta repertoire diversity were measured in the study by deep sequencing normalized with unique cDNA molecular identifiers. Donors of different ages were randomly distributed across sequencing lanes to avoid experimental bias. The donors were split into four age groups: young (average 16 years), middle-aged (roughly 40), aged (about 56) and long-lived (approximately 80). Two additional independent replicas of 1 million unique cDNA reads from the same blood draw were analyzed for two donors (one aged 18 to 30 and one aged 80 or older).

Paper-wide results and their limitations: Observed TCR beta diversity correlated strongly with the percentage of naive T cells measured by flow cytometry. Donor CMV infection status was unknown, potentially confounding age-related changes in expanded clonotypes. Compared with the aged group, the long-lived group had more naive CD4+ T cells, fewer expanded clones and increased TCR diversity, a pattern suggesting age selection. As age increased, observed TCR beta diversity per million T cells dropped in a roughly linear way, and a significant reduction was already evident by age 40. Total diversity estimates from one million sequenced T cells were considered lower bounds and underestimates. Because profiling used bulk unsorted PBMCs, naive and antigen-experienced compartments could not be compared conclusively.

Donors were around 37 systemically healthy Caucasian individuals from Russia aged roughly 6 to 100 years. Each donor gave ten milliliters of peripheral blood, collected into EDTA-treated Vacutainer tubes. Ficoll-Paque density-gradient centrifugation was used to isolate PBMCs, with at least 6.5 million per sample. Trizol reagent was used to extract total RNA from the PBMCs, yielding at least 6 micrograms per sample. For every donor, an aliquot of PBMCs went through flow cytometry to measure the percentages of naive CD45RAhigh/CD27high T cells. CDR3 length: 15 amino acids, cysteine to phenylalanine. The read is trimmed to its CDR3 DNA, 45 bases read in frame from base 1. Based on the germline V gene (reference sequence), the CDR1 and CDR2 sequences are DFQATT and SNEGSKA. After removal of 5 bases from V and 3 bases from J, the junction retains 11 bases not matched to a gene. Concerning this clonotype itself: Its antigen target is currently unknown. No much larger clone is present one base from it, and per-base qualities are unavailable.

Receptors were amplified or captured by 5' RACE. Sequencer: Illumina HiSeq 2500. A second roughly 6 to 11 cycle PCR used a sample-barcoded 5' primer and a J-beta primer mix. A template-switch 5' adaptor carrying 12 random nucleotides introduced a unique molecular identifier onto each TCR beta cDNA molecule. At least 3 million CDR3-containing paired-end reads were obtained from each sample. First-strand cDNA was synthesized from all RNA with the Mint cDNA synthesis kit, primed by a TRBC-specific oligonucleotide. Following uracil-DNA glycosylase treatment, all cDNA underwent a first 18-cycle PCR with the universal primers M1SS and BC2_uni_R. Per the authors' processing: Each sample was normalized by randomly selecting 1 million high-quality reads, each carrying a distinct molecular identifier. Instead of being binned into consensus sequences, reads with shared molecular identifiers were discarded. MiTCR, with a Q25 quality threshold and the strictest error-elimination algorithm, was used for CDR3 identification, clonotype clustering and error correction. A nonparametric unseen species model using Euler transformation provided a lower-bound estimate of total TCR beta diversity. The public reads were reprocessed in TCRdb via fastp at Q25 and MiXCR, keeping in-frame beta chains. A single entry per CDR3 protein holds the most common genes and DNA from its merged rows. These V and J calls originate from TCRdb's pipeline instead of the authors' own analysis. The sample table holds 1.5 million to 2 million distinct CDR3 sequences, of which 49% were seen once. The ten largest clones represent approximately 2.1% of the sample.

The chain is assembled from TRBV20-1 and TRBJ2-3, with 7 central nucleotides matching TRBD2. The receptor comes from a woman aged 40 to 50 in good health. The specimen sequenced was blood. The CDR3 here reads CSAAPSSGVTDTQYF. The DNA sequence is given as TGCAGTGCTGCCCCTTCGAGCGGGGTAACAGATACGCAGTATTTT.